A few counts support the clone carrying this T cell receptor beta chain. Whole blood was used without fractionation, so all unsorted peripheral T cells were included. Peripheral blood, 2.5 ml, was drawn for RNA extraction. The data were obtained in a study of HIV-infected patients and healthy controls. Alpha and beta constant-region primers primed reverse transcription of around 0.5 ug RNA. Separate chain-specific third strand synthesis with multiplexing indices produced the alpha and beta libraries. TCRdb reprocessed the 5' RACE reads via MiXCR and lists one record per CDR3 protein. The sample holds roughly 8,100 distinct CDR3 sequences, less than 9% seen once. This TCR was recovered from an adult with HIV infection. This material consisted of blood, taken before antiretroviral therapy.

The CDR3 nucleotides read TGCGCCAGCAGCTGGACAGGGGGAGAGACCCAGTACTTC. Encoded protein: CASSWTGGETQYF. The chain links TRBV5-1 to TRBJ2-5, with 10 bases fitting TRBD1. The CDR3 extends over 13 amino acids. V lost 3 bases, J lost 4 bases, and 0 bases stayed unmatched. Germline CDR1 reads SGHRS; CDR2 reads YFSETQ.